One T cell receptor (beta chain) is described in this entry. Its specificity is unknown. This sample is part of a study of T cells in Graves' hyperthyroidism and ophthalmopathy. Findings of the study overall: Most clonotypes expanded in the thyroid (above 0.001) were also present in blood. Before onset, by a median of approximately 5.9 months, the model predicted ophthalmopathy.

Patients showing uncontrolled infection, other autoimmune disease, pregnancy or lactation were ineligible. RNA transcripts were the template for amplifying TCR beta CDR3 regions. First-round RT-PCR of the TCR CDR3 relied on the HTBI primer set. TCRdb re-analysed the multiplex PCR reads in MiXCR, keeping a single row per CDR3 protein. This sample yields some 690,000 distinct CDR3 sequences, of which around a sixth are seen a single time; about 16% belongs to the top ten. This TCR was recovered from a man in his forties or fifties with Graves' hyperthyroidism. What was sequenced was blood.

CDR3 coding DNA: TGCGCCAGCAGCGCCAGCCGGGGCAGCTACGAGCAGTACTTC. Encoded protein: CASSASRGSYEQYF. This chain connects TRBV4-3 to TRBJ2-7; either TRBD1 or TRBD2 may fit D (5 bases each). The CDR3 totals 14 residues. V was trimmed by 5 bases and J by 3 bases, leaving 14 bases between them. Germline CDR1 is LGHNA and CDR2 is YSLEER.